Each of the 11 T cell receptor beta chains below was sequenced from the same sample in a study of blood T cell repertoires in COVID-19. Sequencing used immunoSEQ multiplex PCR; TCRdb keeps in-frame clones, though not all of them. The data hold about 73,000 clones, with nearly 90% observed a single time. The sequencing sample was made of peripheral blood. Receptor source: a man at least 80 years old with acute or convalescent COVID-19.

The genes are TRBV13 and TRBJ2-7; TRBD1 matches at 10 bases. The trim removed 3 bases at V and 7 bases at J, leaving 3 bases unmatched. From germline, CDR1 is PRHDT and CDR2 FYEKMQ (reference sequence). The CDR3 consists of 13 residues. For the CDR3, the DNA is TGTGCCAGCAGCTTTGGACAGGGGGGGGAGCAGTACTTC. Its protein product is CASSFGQGGEQYF.

The chain joins TRBV19 to TRBJ1-2, with 8 bases that match TRBD1. The V segment lost 1 base and the J segment 5 bases; nucleotides outside the gene matches: 6. Per the germline V gene, CDR1 is LNHDA and CDR2 is SQIVND (reference sequence). The CDR3 extends over 15 amino acids. CDR3 sequence reads: CASSIGGGTGYGYTF. In nucleotides, the CDR3 is TGTGCCAGTAGTATAGGAGGAGGGACAGGTTATGGCTACACCTTC. The full variable domain, with the rest looked up from reference TRBV19 and TRBJ1-2, is DGGITQSPKYLFRKEGQNVTLSCEQNLNHDAMYWYRQDPGQGLRLIYYSQIVNDFQKGDIAEGYSVSREKKESFPLTVTSAQKNPTAFYLCASSIGGGTGYGYTFGSGTRLTVV.

The chain links TRBV10-2 to TRBJ1-3; 7 bases line up with TRBD1. The length of the CDR3 is 13 residues. V was clipped by 8 bases and J by 2 bases; unmatched bases: 3. Germline loops: CDR1 WSHSY, CDR2 SAAADI. The CDR3, as DNA: TGCGCCAGCGGGGACAGAACTGGAAACACCATATATTTT. Its translation is CASGDRTGNTIYF.

The CDR3 DNA reads as TGTGCCAGCAGCTTTGTGGGAGACAGGGGATATACCTACAATGAGCAGTTCTTC. Protein product: CASSFVGDRGYTYNEQFF. V gene TRBV13 combines with J gene TRBJ2-1; 8 bases are shared with TRBD1. Germline V gene data show CDR1 as PRHDT and CDR2 as FYEKMQ (reference sequence). V was clipped by 3 bases and J by 2 bases; unmatched bases: 12. This CDR3 contains 18 residues.

The chain links TRBV6-8 to TRBJ2-7; TRBD2 matches at 10 bases. From germline, CDR1 is MNHGY and CDR2 SAAAGT. The CDR3 contains 18 residues. The ends lost 2 bases at V and 1 base at J; junction bases unmatched: 11. Here the CDR3 DNA reads TGTGCCAGCAGTTACGAACGAGCGGGAGGGCGGAGGTCCTACGAGCAGTACTTC. It specifies CASSYERAGGRRSYEQYF.

The chain combines TRBV19 with TRBJ1-1; 7 bases fit TRBD1. This CDR3 has 11 amino acids. CDR1 is LNHDA, CDR2 SQIVND, per germline (reference sequence). V lost 7 bases, J lost 6 bases, and 2 bases stayed unmatched. CDR3 protein: CASNRGAEAFF. CDR3 in DNA: TGTGCCAGTAACAGGGGCGCTGAAGCTTTCTTT.

This clone has just a few counts. The rearrangement links TRBV24-1 to TRBJ1-2; D call uncertain. Germline loops: CDR1 KGHDR, CDR2 SFDVKD. The CDR3 covers 13 residues. V was pared by 0 bases and J by 8 bases, with 9 bases between. CDR3 amino acids: CATSDLPSSGYTF. The DNA of the CDR3 is TGTGCCACCAGTGATTTGCCTAGTTCGGGCTACACCTTC.

This clone was counted a few times. The chain combines TRBV5-1 with TRBJ2-1, with TRBD2 identical over 9 bases. This CDR3 has 22 residues. V trimming: 0 bases; J trimming: 0 bases; junction bases outside the gene matches: 19. Germline V gene lookup returns CDR1 SGHRS and CDR2 YFSETQ. CDR3 in amino acids: CASSLGPSSGSPELSSYNEQFF. In DNA form, the CDR3 reads TGCGCCAGCAGCTTGGGGCCGAGTAGCGGGAGTCCAGAACTTAGCTCCTACAATGAGCAGTTCTTC.

The table lists this clone with a few counts. This CDR3 is CSASTRVEEKLFF. CDR3 bases: TGCAGTGCTAGTACCAGGGTAGAAGAAAAACTGTTTTTT. J is TRBJ1-4 and V is TRBV20-1; D possibly corresponds to TRBD1 (5 bases). Germline CDR1 and CDR2: DFQATT and SNEGSKA (reference sequence). This CDR3 is built from 13 residues. V was pared by 3 bases and J by 8 bases, with 13 bases between.

The chain recombines TRBV9 with TRBJ2-7, with 7 bases identical to TRBD1. The V segment lost 3 bases and the J segment 0 bases; nucleotides outside the gene matches: 6. Germline CDR1 and CDR2: SGDLS and YYNGEE. CDR3 length: 15 residues. CDR3 in amino acids: CASSEGAGSSYEQYF. As DNA, the CDR3 is TGTGCCAGCAGCGAGGGGGCAGGGAGCTCCTACGAGCAGTACTTC.

The rearrangement uses TRBV19 and TRBJ2-1; no firm D call. Germline CDR1 and CDR2: LNHDA and SQIVND (reference sequence). This CDR3 is built from 17 residues. Trimming shortened V by 3 bases and J by 2 bases, and 17 bases separated the two germline ends. The CDR3 reads CASSIAPPLRAYNEQFF. CDR3 nucleotides: TGTGCCAGTAGTATCGCCCCACCCCTTCGAGCCTACAATGAGCAGTTCTTC.